This T cell receptor (beta chain) emerged from a study of shared clonotypes between healthy human individuals. Whole-study results and caveats: Clonotypes which were not shared had lower generation probabilities than clonotypes that all four donors shared.

A word on this clone: Its specificity is unknown.

Across several immunoSEQ plates, the genomic DNA of each subset was split evenly. Clones were sequenced by immunoSEQ multiplex PCR, and TCRdb holds only the in-frame ones, with some missing. Of around 980,000 clones in the sample, roughly 74% were seen once. Trimming removed 5 bases from V and 1 base from J, with 11 bases in between. The CDR3 is 14 amino acids. Germline V lookup: CDR1 SGHAT, CDR2 FQNNGV. This clonotype was sampled from a man between 18 and 29 years old in good health. Some clones in this sample may be carry-over from other donors' samples. The chain is built from TRBV11-2 and TRBJ1-1; D is unresolved. Material: memory CD4+ T cells from PBMCs. Indicated subset: CD45RA-negative fraction. This CDR3 is CASSRTATNTEAFF. CDR3 DNA: TGTGCCAGCAGCCGGACTGCAACGAACACTGAAGCTTTCTTT.